The 21 T cell receptor beta chains in this list originate from one sample, sequenced in a study of OX40 agonist ivuxolimab in advanced cancers. Repertoires were generated with immunoSEQ multiplex PCR, while TCRdb's copy carries only in-frame clones and drops some. The profile covers about 48,000 clones, with roughly 90% appearing a single time and just under 5% taken by the ten largest. The starting material was CD4+ or CD8+ T cells sorted from blood, obtained in a trial of the OX40 agonist ivuxolimab. The receptors were sampled from an adult with an advanced solid tumor such as melanoma, head and neck, liver or kidney cancer.

The chain employs TRBV9 and TRBJ1-4; D gene uncertain. Germline CDR1 SGDLS, CDR2 YYNGEE. The V and J ends lost 0 bases and 4 bases respectively, with 13 bases between them. The CDR3 runs 16 residues. The CDR3 protein is CASSVDGRNFNEKLFF. The CDR3 bases are TGTGCCAGCAGCGTAGATGGCAGAAACTTTAATGAAAAACTGTTTTTT.

The chain joins TRBV28 to TRBJ1-5, with unresolved D. CDR3 size: 13 residues. Trimming pared 6 bases from V and 5 bases from J, leaving 11 bases between. The germline gives CDR1 MDHEN, CDR2 SYDVKM. In DNA, the CDR3 is TGTGCCAGCAGGACCGCAGCTTATCAGCCCCAGCATTTT. Translating gives CASRTAAYQPQHF.

The chain links TRBV6-5 to TRBJ2-1; D not resolved. CDR1 and CDR2 from the germline V gene are MNHEY and SVGAGI. The CDR3 spans 16 residues. V lost 0 bases to trimming and J lost 4 bases, with 13 bases between them. Written as DNA, the CDR3 is TGTGCCAGCAGTTACTCGACTGGGGAACAATACAATGAGCAGTTCTTC. It yields the protein CASSYSTGEQYNEQFF.

The chain uses TRBV7-9 and TRBJ2-1, with 7 nucleotides matching TRBD2. Germline V lookup: CDR1 SEHNR, CDR2 FQNEAQ (reference sequence). V gave up 4 bases and J gave up 2 bases; unmatched junction bases: 8. CDR3 length: 16 residues. CDR3 nucleotide sequence: TGTGCCAGCAGCTGGTCTAGCGGTCCAGCCTACAATGAGCAGTTCTTC. Amino acids: CASSWSSGPAYNEQFF.

V and J are TRBV28 and TRBJ2-7; D is undetermined. Germline V gene data show CDR1 as MDHEN and CDR2 as SYDVKM. Deletions cut 8 bases from V and 3 bases from J, with 11 bases between. This CDR3 is built from 12 residues. CDR3 DNA: TGTGCCAGCGCAAGGAGCCACTACGAGCAGTACTTC. As protein: CASARSHYEQYF.

The chain links TRBV7-8 to TRBJ2-1, with TRBD2 matching 8 bases. The CDR3 loop spans 15 amino acids. Per the germline V gene, CDR1 is SGHVS and CDR2 is FQNEAQ. V gave up 5 bases and J gave up 2 bases; unmatched junction bases: 5. CDR3 bases: TGTGCCAGCAGCGCGCGGGGGGCCCCCTACAATGAGCAGTTCTTC. This translates into CASSARGAPYNEQFF. Based on the CDR3 plus reference TRBV7-8 and TRBJ2-1, the full variable domain is GAGVSQSPRYKVAKRGQDVALRCDPISGHVSLFWYQQALGQGPEFLTYFQNEAQLDKSGLPSDRFFAERPEGSVSTLKIQRTQQEDSAVYLCASSARGAPYNEQFFGPGTRLTVL.

The CDR3 DNA reads TGCGCCAGCAGCCAAGGCTCGGAAGGTACAACTAATGAAAAACTGTTTTTT. This translates into CASSQGSEGTTNEKLFF. The rearrangement joins TRBV4-1 to TRBJ1-4; D is undetermined. The CDR3 has 17 residues. Trimming removed 1 base from V and 0 bases from J, with 12 bases in between. CDR1 is MGHRA, CDR2 YSYEKL, per germline.

The chain uses TRBV28 and TRBJ1-1, with D unclear. Per the germline V gene, CDR1 is MDHEN and CDR2 is SYDVKM. The CDR3 contains 15 residues. Trimming removed 10 bases from V and 4 bases from J, with 22 bases in between. The chain's CDR3 is CAIGPPGPLGTEAFF. The DNA of the CDR3 is TGTGCCATCGGACCACCTGGCCCCCTGGGCACTGAAGCTTTCTTT.

Points on this clone: A clone one base away is much larger, so this may be a read error. This specimen includes other DNA sequences encoding the same CDR3. The chain joins TRBV2 to TRBJ1-2, with 7 bases that match TRBD1. The CDR3 runs to 17 residues. CDR1 is SNHLY, CDR2 FYNNEI, per germline. CDR3 in amino acids: CASSDVEQGTTNYGYTF. CDR3 nucleotides: TGTGCCAGTAGTGATGTTGAACAGGGGACGACCAACTATGGCTACACCTTC.

The chain combines TRBV4-1 with TRBJ2-7, with a possible D match to TRBD2 (6 bases). V gave up 0 bases and J gave up 3 bases, with 15 bases separating them. This CDR3 has 16 residues. CDR1 is MGHRA and CDR2 is YSYEKL in the germline V gene. CDR3 DNA sequence: TGCGCCAGCAGCCAAGATCCCACTAGCCCAGTCTACGAGCAGTACGTC. This gives the protein CASSQDPTSPVYEQYV.

The chain has TRBV6-5 and TRBJ2-2, with D tentatively TRBD1 (5 bases). The CDR3 is made up of 16 amino acids. CDR1 MNHEY and CDR2 SVGAGI come from the germline V gene. Trimming shortened V by 0 bases and J by 6 bases, and 14 bases separated the two germline ends. CDR3 amino acids: CASSYSIRGSAGELFF. Here the CDR3 DNA reads TGTGCCAGCAGTTACTCGATAAGGGGTTCCGCCGGGGAGCTGTTTTTT.

The chain couples TRBV27 to TRBJ1-1; 7 nucleotides align to TRBD1. The CDR3 length is 16 residues. CDR1 MNHEY and CDR2 SMNVEV come from the germline V gene (reference sequence). V gave up 0 bases and J gave up 2 bases; unmatched junction bases: 6. CDR3 bases: TGTGCCAGCAGTTTATCTCCCGGGACAGTTAACACTGAAGCTTTCTTT. Residues: CASSLSPGTVNTEAFF.

V gene TRBV13 combines with J gene TRBJ2-2, with D perhaps TRBD2 (7 bases). Trimming pared 5 bases from V and 4 bases from J, leaving 17 bases between. Germline V gene lookup returns CDR1 PRHDT and CDR2 FYEKMQ (reference sequence). The CDR3 contains 16 residues. The CDR3 reads CASSPSAGALTGELFF. CDR3 nucleotide sequence: TGTGCCAGCAGCCCCTCGGCGGGGGCGCTCACCGGGGAGCTGTTTTTT.

The chain carries TRBV7-3 and TRBJ2-2; TRBD2 matches 11 bases. CDR3 length equals 15 residues. The J segment lost 5 bases and the V segment lost 5 bases, leaving 4 bases of the junction unmatched. CDR1 SGHTA and CDR2 FQGTGA come from the germline V gene. As DNA, the CDR3 is TGTGCCAGCAGCGAGACTAGCGGGGTAACCGGGGAGCTGTTTTTT. Translation gives CASSETSGVTGELFF.

The chain links TRBV27 to TRBJ2-1; TRBD2 matches 11 bases. This CDR3 contains 18 residues. Germline CDR1 reads MNHEY; CDR2 reads SMNVEV (reference sequence). V shed 4 bases, J shed 4 bases, and the junction held 12 bases outside the gene matches. The CDR3: CASSSRLAGPKHYNEQFF. The CDR3 nucleotides are TGTGCCAGCAGTTCCCGACTAGCGGGGCCCAAGCATTACAATGAGCAGTTCTTC.

V is TRBV19 and J is TRBJ1-1; TRBD1 aligns across 8 bases. V shed 4 bases and J 7 bases; nucleotides not matched to a gene: 5. The CDR3 is 13 residues long. The germline CDR1 and CDR2 sequences are LNHDA and SQIVND (reference sequence). CDR3 protein: CASSSGQGVEAFF. CDR3 DNA sequence: TGTGCCAGTAGTAGTGGACAGGGAGTTGAAGCTTTCTTT.

The J gene is TRBJ2-7, the V gene TRBV27; possibly TRBD1 or TRBD2 for D (5 bases each). V lost 0 bases and J 7 bases, leaving 19 bases between the germline ends. This CDR3 has 16 residues. CDR1 and CDR2 (germline): MNHEY, SMNVEV (reference sequence). The CDR3 bases are TGTGCCAGCAGTTTATCGGCCGGGACCCTCCTTTGGGAGCAGTACTTC. Its protein is CASSLSAGTLLWEQYF.

V is TRBV7-2 and J is TRBJ2-1; D is undetermined. The CDR3 consists of 15 residues. V lost 5 bases, J lost 2 bases, and 13 bases lay in between. The germline CDR1 and CDR2 sequences are SGHTA and FQGNSA. CDR3 nucleotide sequence: TGTGCCAGCAGCCCCCCCAGATTCCCCTACAATGAGCAGTTCTTC. It specifies CASSPPRFPYNEQFF.

The chain's CDR3 is CASSSEQFF. The CDR3, as DNA: TGTGCCAGCAGTTCTGAGCAGTTCTTC. This chain uses TRBV28 with TRBJ2-1; D ambiguous. V was trimmed by 4 bases and J by 9 bases, leaving 1 base between them. The V gene's germline CDR1 is MDHEN and CDR2 SYDVKM. The length of the CDR3 is 9 residues.

The table lists this clone with a few counts. The rearrangement joins TRBV10-3 to TRBJ1-1; unclear D gene. The length of the CDR3 is 13 residues. V shed 7 bases and J shed 0 bases, with 9 bases lying between them. The V gene's germline CDR1 is ENHRY and CDR2 SYGVKD. In DNA form, the CDR3 reads TGTGCCATCAACGGCGGAATGAACACTGAAGCTTTCTTT. It translates to CAINGGMNTEAFF.

The CDR3 bases are TGTGCCAGCAGTTACCCCGACAGGGCGGAGACCCAGTACTTC. Its protein is CASSYPDRAETQYF. This rearrangement joins TRBV28 to TRBJ2-5; 7 nucleotides align to TRBD1. CDR1 is MDHEN, CDR2 SYDVKM, per germline. The CDR3 spans 14 residues. The V segment lost 4 bases and the J segment 5 bases; nucleotides outside the gene matches: 7.